The next 14 T cell receptor beta chains were all read from a single sample in a study of blood T cell repertoires in COVID-19. Here immunoSEQ multiplex PCR was the method, and the copy in TCRdb shows in-frame clones only, minus some. This table has 150,000 to 200,000 clones, 70% to 90% appearing once. The sample was peripheral blood. The receptors were sampled from a woman in her sixties or seventies with acute or convalescent COVID-19.

The J gene is TRBJ1-1, the V gene TRBV3-1 (or the pseudogene TRBV3-2); 8 nucleotides match TRBD1. Germline assignment: CDR1 LGHDT and CDR2 YNNKEL (reference sequence). V was pared by 2 bases and J by 0 bases, with 2 bases of the junction left unmatched. The CDR3 is made up of 15 amino acids. The CDR3 protein is CASSQQGALNTEAFF. The CDR3 bases are TGTGCCAGCAGCCAACAGGGGGCTTTGAACACTGAAGCTTTCTTT.

This chain links TRBV30 with TRBJ1-2, with D perhaps matching TRBD1 (5 bases). Germline V gene sequence: CDR1 GTSNPN, CDR2 SVGIG (reference sequence). This CDR3 is built from 14 residues. With 0 bases removed from V and 2 bases from J, the gap between germline ends came to 10 bases. The CDR3, as DNA: TGTGCCTGGAGTGTAGTTCCAGGGAACTATGGCTACACCTTC. Translated, it gives CAWSVVPGNYGYTF.

This chain connects TRBV7-2 to TRBJ1-1, with 7 nucleotides matching TRBD1. In germline, CDR1 is SGHTA, CDR2 FQGNSA. The J segment lost 4 bases and the V segment lost 5 bases, leaving 4 bases of the junction unmatched. This CDR3 has 13 amino acids. CDR3 amino acids: CASSKGTATEAFF. CDR3 sequence (DNA): TGTGCCAGCAGCAAAGGGACAGCCACTGAAGCTTTCTTT.

CDR3 loop: CASSQARPDTGELFF. The CDR3 DNA is TGCGCCAGCAGCCAAGCTAGGCCCGACACCGGGGAGCTGTTTTTT. The chain has TRBV4-3 and TRBJ2-2, with D hard to call. V lost 1 base and J 3 bases, leaving 9 bases between the germline ends. This CDR3 spans 15 amino acids. From germline, CDR1 is LGHNA and CDR2 YSLEER.

V is TRBV7-9 and J is TRBJ2-1, with 9 bases that match TRBD2. The CDR3 spans 17 residues. From germline, CDR1 is SEHNR and CDR2 FQNEAQ (reference sequence). The trim removed 0 bases at V and 5 bases at J, leaving 8 bases unmatched. CDR3 region: CASSLAPSGGPHNEQFF. In nucleotides, the CDR3 is TGTGCCAGCAGCTTAGCCCCGAGCGGGGGGCCGCACAATGAGCAGTTCTTC. Filled out from reference TRBV7-9 and TRBJ2-1, the complete variable domain reads DTGVSQNPRHKITKRGQNVTFRCDPISEHNRLYWYRQTLGQGPEFLTYFQNEAQLEKSRLLSDRFSAERPKGSFSTLEIQRTEQGDSAMYLCASSLAPSGGPHNEQFFGPGTRLTVL.

The chain carries TRBV27 and TRBJ1-1; D is perhaps TRBD1 (6 bases). V lost 8 bases and J lost 8, with 21 bases in between. The CDR3 is 14 residues long. CDR1 and CDR2 (germline): MNHEY, SMNVEV (reference sequence). The CDR3 DNA is TGTGCCAGCTTATCACAGGGTACGACAGCCGAAGCTTTCTTT. Its protein product is CASLSQGTTAEAFF.

The chain joins TRBV7-6 to TRBJ2-7, with TRBD2 identical over 13 bases. This CDR3 contains 18 residues. The V gene's germline CDR1 is SGHVS and CDR2 FNYEAQ. The junction had 5 bases not matched to a gene; V was cut back by 0 bases and J by 0 bases. DNA for the CDR3: TGTGCCAGCAGCTTAGCTCCGGGACTAGCGGGAAACTCCTACGAGCAGTACTTC. This gives the protein CASSLAPGLAGNSYEQYF.

This chain connects TRBV7-2 to TRBJ2-7; TRBD2 agrees at 8 bases. J lost 6 bases, V lost 5 bases, and 12 bases had no gene match. The CDR3 loop spans 15 amino acids. From germline, CDR1 is SGHTA and CDR2 FQGNSA. CDR3 sequence: CASSHGGGLGSEQYF. The CDR3 nucleotides read TGTGCCAGCAGCCATGGGGGGGGACTAGGATCCGAGCAGTACTTC. Complete variable domain (other parts from reference TRBV7-2 and TRBJ2-7): GAGVSQSPSNKVTEKGKDVELRCDPISGHTALYWYRQSLGQGLEFLIYFQGNSAPDKSGLPSDRFSAERTGGSVSTLTIQRTQQEDSAVYLCASSHGGGLGSEQYFGPGTRLTVT.

The V and J genes are TRBV5-1 and TRBJ2-7; 7 bases agree with TRBD1. The CDR3 has 14 residues. Germline lookup yields CDR1 SGHRS and CDR2 YFSETQ. Unmatched junction bases numbered 6, after V lost 1 base and J lost 5 bases. CDR3 region: CASSLIQGRDEQYF. As DNA, the CDR3 is TGCGCCAGCAGCTTGATACAGGGGAGAGACGAGCAGTACTTC.

The table lists this clone with a count of one. V usage is TRBV18 and J usage is TRBJ1-2; 10 nucleotides match TRBD1. The CDR3 extends over 12 amino acids. CDR1 is KGHSH and CDR2 is LQKENI in the germline V gene. Trimming took 6 bases from V and 8 from J; bases not matched to a gene: 3. The CDR3, as DNA: TGTGCCAGCTCTCTGACAGGGGGCGGCTACACCTTC. Encoded protein: CASSLTGGGYTF.

V is TRBV27 and J is TRBJ2-6, with D unresolved. V was shortened by 11 bases and J by 0 bases, with 14 bases between the two germline ends. CDR1 is MNHEY, CDR2 SMNVEV, per germline (reference sequence). CDR3 size: 15 residues. DNA for the CDR3: TGTGCCTCTATCCCCCGGGTCTCTGGGGCCAACGTCCTGACTTTC. It is translated as CASIPRVSGANVLTF.

The V gene is TRBV27, the J gene TRBJ1-1, with 8 bases fitting TRBD1. The CDR3 covers 15 residues. The J segment lost 5 bases and the V segment lost 3 bases, leaving 8 bases of the junction unmatched. CDR1 is MNHEY and CDR2 is SMNVEV in the germline V gene (reference sequence). The CDR3 nucleotides read TGTGCCAGCAGTTTTTCCAGGGGGCTGGGGACTGAAGCTTTCTTT. It encodes CASSFSRGLGTEAFF.

The chain combines TRBV5-1 with TRBJ1-5; TRBD1 might be the D (6 bases). The CDR3 consists of 17 residues. Germline CDR1 SGHRS, CDR2 YFSETQ. V gave up 5 bases and J gave up 0 bases, with 18 bases separating them. Written as DNA, the CDR3 is TGCGCCAGCAGGGTTCCTGGACAGCACTATAGCAATCAGCCCCAGCATTTT. Its protein product is CASRVPGQHYSNQPQHF.

The V and J genes are TRBV28 and TRBJ2-7, with a weak D call TRBD1 (6 bases). V was shortened by 5 bases and J by 6 bases, with 20 bases between the two germline ends. Looked up from germline, CDR1 is MDHEN and CDR2 is SYDVKM. There are 15 residues in the CDR3. The CDR3 spells CASSMNRAAFSEQYF. In DNA, the CDR3 is TGTGCCAGCAGTATGAACAGGGCCGCCTTTAGCGAGCAGTACTTC. Variable domain in full (rest from reference TRBV28 and TRBJ2-7): DVKVTQSSRYLVKRTGEKVFLECVQDMDHENMFWYRQDPGLGLRLIYFSYDVKMKEKGDIPEGYSVSREKKERFSLILESASTNQTSMYLCASSMNRAAFSEQYFGPGTRLTVT.